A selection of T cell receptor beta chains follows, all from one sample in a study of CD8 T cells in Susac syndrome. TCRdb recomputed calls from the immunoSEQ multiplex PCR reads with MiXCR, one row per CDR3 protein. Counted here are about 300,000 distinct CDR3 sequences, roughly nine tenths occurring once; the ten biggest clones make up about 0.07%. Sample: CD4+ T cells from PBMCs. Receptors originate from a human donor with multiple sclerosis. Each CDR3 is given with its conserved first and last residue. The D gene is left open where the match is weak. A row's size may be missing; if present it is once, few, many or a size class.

CDR3 protein: CASSLWGSEPQHF
CDR3 DNA: TGTGCCAGCAGCTTGTGGGGATCGGAGCCCCAGCATTTT
J gene: TRBJ1-5
clone size: NA
D gene: NA
V gene: TRBV5-4

CDR3 protein: CASSAGTEQYF
CDR3 DNA: TGTGCCAGCAGTGCCGGGACCGAGCAGTACTTC
J gene: TRBJ2-7
clone size: NA
D gene: NA
V gene: TRBV6-1

CDR3 protein: CASSYKCQDRGLCQPQHF
CDR3 DNA: TGTGCCAGCAGTTATAAGTGTCAGGACAGGGGGCTTTGTCAGCCCCAGCATTTT
J gene: TRBJ1-5
clone size: once
D gene: TRBD1
V gene: TRBV6-5

CDR3 protein: CASSVGTLNEQFF
CDR3 DNA: TGTGCCAGCTCCGTGGGGACTTTAAATGAGCAGTTCTTC
J gene: TRBJ2-1
clone size: NA
D gene: NA
V gene: TRBV18

CDR3 protein: CASSPGASVQPYEQYF
CDR3 DNA: TGTGCCAGCTCACCGGGGGCTAGCGTTCAACCCTACGAGCAGTACTTC
J gene: TRBJ2-7
clone size: NA
D gene: NA
V gene: TRBV18

CDR3 protein: CASSLDLRATQYF
CDR3 DNA: TGTGCCAGCAGCTTAGACTTGCGTGCTACGCAGTATTTT
J gene: TRBJ2-3
clone size: NA
D gene: NA
V gene: TRBV11-2

CDR3 protein: CASSFGGFSNQPQHF
CDR3 DNA: TGTGCCAGCAGTTTCGGGGGCTTCAGCAATCAGCCCCAGCATTTT
J gene: TRBJ1-5
clone size: NA
D gene: NA
V gene: TRBV27

CDR3 protein: CSAVAVATNEKLFF
CDR3 DNA: TGCAGCGCCGTGGCAGTCGCAACTAATGAAAAACTGTTTTTT
J gene: TRBJ1-4
clone size: NA
D gene: NA
V gene: TRBV29-1

CDR3 protein: CASSQDRGQIFTDTQYF
CDR3 DNA: TGCGCCAGCAGCCAAGATCGCGGACAGATATTCACAGATACGCAGTATTTT
J gene: TRBJ2-3
clone size: NA
D gene: NA
V gene: TRBV4-3

CDR3 protein: CASSLDRGLSSYEQYF
CDR3 DNA: TGTGCCAGCAGTCTTGACAGGGGCCTGAGCTCCTACGAGCAGTACTTC
J gene: TRBJ2-7
clone size: NA
D gene: TRBD1
V gene: TRBV27

CDR3 protein: CASSSTATAKRAQPQHF
CDR3 DNA: TGTGCCAGCAGTTCTACCGCGACCGCTAAACGGGCTCAGCCCCAGCATTTT
J gene: TRBJ1-5
clone size: NA
D gene: NA
V gene: TRBV6-2/TRBV6-3

CDR3 protein: CASSRGQASPLHF
CDR3 DNA: TGTGCCAGCAGCCGTGGGCAGGCCTCACCCCTCCACTTT
J gene: TRBJ1-6
clone size: NA
D gene: NA
V gene: TRBV14

CDR3 protein: CASSLGTRETQYF
CDR3 DNA: TGCGCCAGCAGCCTAGGGACTAGAGAGACCCAGTACTTC
J gene: TRBJ2-5
clone size: few
D gene: TRBD2
V gene: TRBV5-1

CDR3 protein: CSAPPPPYNEQFF
CDR3 DNA: TGCAGTGCTCCCCCACCACCATACAATGAGCAGTTCTTC
J gene: TRBJ2-1
clone size: NA
D gene: NA
V gene: TRBV20-1

CDR3 protein: CASSASPQETQYF
CDR3 DNA: TGCGCCAGCAGTGCAAGCCCACAAGAGACCCAGTACTTC
J gene: TRBJ2-5
clone size: NA
D gene: NA
V gene: TRBV10-1

CDR3 protein: CAWSRRGQAYGYTF
CDR3 DNA: TGTGCCTGGAGCAGGAGGGGGCAGGCCTATGGCTACACCTTC
J gene: TRBJ1-2
clone size: few
D gene: TRBD1
V gene: TRBV30

CDR3 protein: CASSLTYRYEQYF
CDR3 DNA: TGTGCCAGCAGCTTAACCTACCGGTACGAGCAGTACTTC
J gene: TRBJ2-7
clone size: NA
D gene: NA
V gene: TRBV7-3

CDR3 protein: CSVEDGNNQPQHF
CDR3 DNA: TGCAGCGTTGAAGACGGCAATAATCAGCCCCAGCATTTT
J gene: TRBJ1-5
clone size: NA
D gene: NA
V gene: TRBV29-1

CDR3 protein: CASSYQVPRTGELFF
CDR3 DNA: TGTGCCAGCAGTTACCAGGTGCCCCGGACCGGGGAGCTGTTTTTT
J gene: TRBJ2-2
clone size: NA
D gene: NA
V gene: TRBV6-5

CDR3 protein: CASSSPLIRGNTGELFF
CDR3 DNA: TGTGCCAGCAGTTCCCCCCTAATCCGGGGGAACACCGGGGAGCTGTTTTTT
J gene: TRBJ2-2
clone size: NA
D gene: NA
V gene: TRBV5-4

CDR3 protein: CASSEQGPVSGYTF
CDR3 DNA: TGTGCCAGCAGTGAACAGGGGCCTGTTTCTGGCTACACCTTC
J gene: TRBJ1-2
clone size: once
D gene: TRBD1
V gene: TRBV4-2

CDR3 protein: CASSQLKDRGYEQYF
CDR3 DNA: TGTGCCAGCAGCCAATTAAAGGACAGGGGCTACGAGCAGTACTTC
J gene: TRBJ2-7
clone size: NA
D gene: TRBD1
V gene: TRBV14

CDR3 protein: CASSQLQGRTGELFF
CDR3 DNA: TGTGCCAGCAGCCAATTACAGGGACGCACCGGGGAGCTGTTTTTT
J gene: TRBJ2-2
clone size: NA
D gene: NA
V gene: TRBV5-4

CDR3 protein: CASRTGVNYGYTF
CDR3 DNA: TGTGCCAGCAGGACAGGGGTGAACTATGGCTACACCTTC
J gene: TRBJ1-2
clone size: NA
D gene: TRBD1
V gene: TRBV12-3/TRBV12-4

CDR3 protein: CASSPTLTSGGTGELFF
CDR3 DNA: TGTGCCAGCAGCCCTACCCTGACTAGCGGGGGCACCGGGGAGCTGTTTTTT
J gene: TRBJ2-2
clone size: once
D gene: TRBD2
V gene: TRBV3-1

CDR3 protein: CASSLGAVLRGGELFF
CDR3 DNA: TGTGCCAGCAGCTTGGGAGCGGTCCTCAGAGGCGGGGAGCTGTTTTTT
J gene: TRBJ2-2
clone size: once
D gene: NA
V gene: TRBV5-6